The clone carrying this T cell receptor beta chain occurred many times. Its target is unknown. The record originates from a study of T cells after yellow fever vaccination. Whole-study findings and limits: Most primary-vaccination clones recurred post-booster (approximately 96% CD4, 88% CD8).

Germline CDR1 SGHTA, CDR2 FQGTGA. The length of the CDR3 is 13 residues. V was trimmed by 3 bases and J by 3 bases, leaving 8 bases between them. Template-switching 5'RACE yielded the TCR cDNA; a universal primer site and UMIs were added in the process. One entry per CDR3 protein results from TCRdb running MiXCR on the 5' RACE reads. Of around 530,000 distinct CDR3 sequences in the sample, 17% are singletons; the top ten hold approximately 15%. Sample: PBMCs, taken less than 6 days after the first yellow fever vaccination. V usage is TRBV7-3 and J usage is TRBJ1-1, with no clear D. This sequence was found in a man aged 18-30 years who received the YFV17D yellow fever vaccine. For the CDR3, the DNA is TGTGCCAGCAGCTTTGAAGGTTACACTGAAGCTTTCTTT. It is translated as CASSFEGYTEAFF.